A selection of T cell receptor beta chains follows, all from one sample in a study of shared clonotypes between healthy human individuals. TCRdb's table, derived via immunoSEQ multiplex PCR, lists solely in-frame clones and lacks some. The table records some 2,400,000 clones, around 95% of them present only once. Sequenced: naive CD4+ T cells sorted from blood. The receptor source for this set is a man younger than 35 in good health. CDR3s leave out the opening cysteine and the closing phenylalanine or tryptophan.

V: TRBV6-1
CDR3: ASNGQNYSPLH

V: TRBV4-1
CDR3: ASSQIGGKAEAF

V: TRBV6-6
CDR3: ASSSGLGTDTQY

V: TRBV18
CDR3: ASSPSPKNIQY

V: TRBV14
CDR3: ASSQDSGYGYT

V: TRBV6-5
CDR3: ASSATGTGNQPQH

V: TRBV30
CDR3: AWSQDLNTEAF

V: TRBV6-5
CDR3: ASRLVAGFPGEQY

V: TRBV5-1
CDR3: ASSLGGTHSTDTQY

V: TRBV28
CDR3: ALRGDYGYT

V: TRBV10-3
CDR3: AITGNLLAGGPDEQF

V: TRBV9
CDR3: ASSVGSPSTDTQY

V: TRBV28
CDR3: ASSATLELSKGYT

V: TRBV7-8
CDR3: ASSYRSGGSYNSPLH

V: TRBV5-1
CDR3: ASSPRGSAYEQY

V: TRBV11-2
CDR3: ASSLDRTVAYEQY

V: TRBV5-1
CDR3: ASSSEFRYGYT

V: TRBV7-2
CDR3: ASSLGTSGSNEQF

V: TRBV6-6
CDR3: ASSYIAGNTIY

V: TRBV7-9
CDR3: ASSVELSYEQY

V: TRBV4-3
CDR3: ASSQDGAKIQEAF

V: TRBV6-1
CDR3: ASLGANQPQH

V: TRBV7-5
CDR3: ARSWADPNQPQH

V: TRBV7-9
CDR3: ASSWGEGSGRPQH

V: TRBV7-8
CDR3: ASSLVVKRDSDTQY

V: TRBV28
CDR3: ATQAARFFRETQY

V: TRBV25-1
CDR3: ASSVWGTDTQY

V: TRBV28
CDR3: ASRDQFEQF

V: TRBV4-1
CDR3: ASSQPGMNSPLH

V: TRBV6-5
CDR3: ASSYSRGGPYEQY

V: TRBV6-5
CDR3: ASILAGPPGEQY

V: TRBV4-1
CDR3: ASSQPSGTSPEQF

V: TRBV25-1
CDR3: ASRGTGETNEKLF

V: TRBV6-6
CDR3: ASTNDRVETQY

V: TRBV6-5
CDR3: ASSSVRRGTYEQY

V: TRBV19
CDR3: ASSIIGGDEKLF

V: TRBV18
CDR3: ASSEGPGYT

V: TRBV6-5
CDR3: ASSTIGRGEQY

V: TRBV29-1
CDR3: SVEKDGRPYEQY

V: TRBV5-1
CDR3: ASSWTTLNTEAF

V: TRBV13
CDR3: ASSLGATSVFHEQF

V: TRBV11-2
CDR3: ASSLAPGTTYEQY

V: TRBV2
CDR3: ASRWGGLGINEQF

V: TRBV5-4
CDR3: ASSHLLPNEQF

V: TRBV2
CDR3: AIGQGAEAF

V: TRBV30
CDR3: AWTPGTQQPQH

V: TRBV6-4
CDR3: ASSPGTAGYT

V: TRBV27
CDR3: ASSLSGDNQPQH

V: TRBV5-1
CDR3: ASSLDGVGAQH

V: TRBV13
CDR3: ASSRRDRIDYEQY

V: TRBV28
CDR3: ASSVLAGGSYEQY

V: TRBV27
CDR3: ASSITGSVPYEQY

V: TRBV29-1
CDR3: SVGPSGGPNTGELF

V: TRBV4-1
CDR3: ASSQEGQNGYT

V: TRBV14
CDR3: ASSHPGQGNEQY

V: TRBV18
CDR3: ASSPRVNTEAF

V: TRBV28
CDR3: ASNEQGGTGELF